The rows below give T cell receptor beta chains drawn from one sample of a study of blood T cell repertoires in COVID-19. Produced via immunoSEQ multiplex PCR; TCRdb's table is partial and in-frame only. The sample gives about 130,000 clones, 70% to 80% of which show up once; less than 5% is in the top ten. Sequencing was done on a sample of peripheral blood. The receptors come from a woman in her 70s with COVID-19, enrolled during active disease. CDR3s leave out the opening cysteine and the closing phenylalanine or tryptophan. Each record gives: J gene, V gene, clone size, CDR3 protein. Some rows mark clone size as missing; the rest say once, few, many or name a class of expanded clone.

TRBJ1-3	TRBV10-3	NA	AISPGLGQGTIY
TRBJ1-2	TRBV30	NA	AWSHPPEAAPLYGYT
TRBJ1-2	TRBV28	NA	ASSPRQYGYT
TRBJ1-1	TRBV15	NA	ATSRATENTEAF
TRBJ2-7	TRBV3-1/TRBV3-2	NA	ASSRGNGITYEQY
TRBJ2-1	TRBV19	once	ASSFQTGWNEQF
TRBJ1-3	TRBV12-3/TRBV12-4	NA	ASSTDGNTIY
TRBJ2-2	TRBV25-1	NA	ASSDSLGPRELF
TRBJ2-2	TRBV19	NA	ASSIIQGTGELF
TRBJ1-6	TRBV28	NA	ASSTPGTGDSPLH
TRBJ1-2	TRBV19	NA	ASSTTRGQHYGYT
TRBJ2-7	TRBV24-1	NA	ATSDLHGTGVHEQY
TRBJ1-5	TRBV6-5	few	ASSYDQYSNQPQH
TRBJ2-2	TRBV6-5	NA	ASRTGSGELF
TRBJ1-3	TRBV7-2	NA	ASSLVSGLVEGGNTIY
TRBJ2-2	TRBV18	NA	ASSPGTGSTGELF
TRBJ2-4	TRBV3-1/TRBV3-2	NA	ASSQSSGGANIQY
TRBJ1-2	TRBV5-6	once	ASSRRDRGNYGYT
TRBJ1-5	TRBV20-1	NA	SASFRVTVGNQPQH
TRBJ1-2	TRBV6-5	NA	ASIRRGGEYGYT
TRBJ2-7	TRBV10-3	NA	AISFRGLPYEQY
TRBJ1-4	TRBV25-1	NA	ASAGQGPEKLF
TRBJ2-6	TRBV28	NA	ASSLGTGASGANVLT
TRBJ1-1	TRBV29-1	NA	SVEWGDGTEAF
TRBJ1-4	TRBV20-1	NA	SASVSLANEKLF
TRBJ1-6	TRBV27	NA	ASGYKTNSPLH
TRBJ2-2	TRBV24-1	NA	ATSGAGGSGELF
TRBJ1-2	TRBV28	NA	ASSRRDWGSTDTNYGYT
TRBJ1-1	TRBV4-1	NA	ASRPGQGGFAAF
TRBJ1-2	TRBV6-2/TRBV6-3	NA	ASSYPDRDRAGSFYGYT
TRBJ1-1	TRBV7-8	few	ASSLAPRGGTEAF
TRBJ2-1	TRBV9	NA	ASSVYLTGSQGDEQF
TRBJ2-7	TRBV6-1	NA	ASSEARAGREQY
TRBJ2-3	TRBV10-1	NA	ASPVRFSGLSGQGDSSTDTQY
TRBJ1-1	TRBV5-1	few	ASSPPGQPEAF
TRBJ2-2	TRBV28	NA	ASSPLGTHTGELF
TRBJ2-3	TRBV6-5	NA	ASSSRGLGTDTQY
TRBJ1-4	TRBV2	NA	ASRLGDGGKLF
TRBJ1-2	TRBV6-2/TRBV6-3	NA	ASSYSSSGNNYGYT
TRBJ2-3	TRBV6-1	NA	ASSEGRDFSTDTQY
TRBJ1-1	TRBV5-5	NA	ASSLGWGTGTDTEAF
TRBJ2-5	TRBV9	NA	ASSGVTGGMETQY
TRBJ1-3	TRBV7-9	NA	ASSLAGQVLTGNTIY
TRBJ1-1	TRBV30	medium-sized	AWSPDPRVSEAF
TRBJ2-5	TRBV3-1/TRBV3-2	once	ASSQEAGVPQETQY
TRBJ1-2	TRBV24-1	once	ATSDRNSYGYT
TRBJ1-5	TRBV19	NA	ASSDLGQGGIQPQH
TRBJ1-5	TRBV28	NA	ASSPGQGNQPQH